This TCR beta chain stems from a study of long-term antiretroviral therapy in people with HIV. The CDR3 contains 15 residues. From germline, CDR1 is LNHDA and CDR2 SQIVND (reference sequence). V was shortened by 4 bases and J by 8 bases, with 17 bases between the two germline ends. Survey level was the resolution at which the v3.0 immunoSEQ assay ran. Libraries were prepared by immunoSEQ multiplex PCR; TCRdb keeps only in-frame clonotypes and omits some of them. The repertoire consists of about 28,000 clones, with 80% to 90% occurring once and the leading ten covering around 8.2%. V and J are TRBV19 and TRBJ1-4; D unclear. The TCR sequence derives from a man aged 35 to 55 with HIV. The sample in question was unsorted PBMCs, obtained 3 years after starting antiretroviral therapy. The CDR3 sequence is CASSRWVGPSEKLFF. The CDR3 coding sequence is TGTGCCAGTAGTAGATGGGTAGGACCAAGCGAAAAACTGTTTTTT. Full variable domain (missing parts from reference TRBV19 and TRBJ1-4): DGGITQSPKYLFRKEGQNVTLSCEQNLNHDAMYWYRQDPGQGLRLIYYSQIVNDFQKGDIAEGYSVSREKKESFPLTVTSAQKNPTAFYLCASSRWVGPSEKLFFGSGTQLSVL.